This T cell receptor beta chain was identified in a study of control samples from healthy donors and cancer patients. Libraries were prepared by immunoSEQ multiplex PCR; TCRdb keeps only in-frame clonotypes and omits some of them. The top ten clones hold roughly 1.5% of a sample with 190,000 or so clones, approximately 92% of them seen once. The CDR3 contains 13 residues. CDR1 MNHEY and CDR2 SVGAGI come from the germline V gene. Trimming cost V 8 bases and J 2 bases, with 10 bases left between them. This TCR came from a man between 18 and 35 years old in good health. Sequencing was done on a sample of blood. The chain uses TRBV6-5 and TRBJ1-5, with unresolved D. The CDR3 coding sequence is TGTGCCAGCCGAGGAGACGGCAATCAGCCCCAGCATTTT. Translating gives CASRGDGNQPQHF.